Below are 7 T cell receptor beta chains sequenced from a single sample in a study of cytomegalovirus exposure and HLA in healthy donors. PCR primers comprised 60 Vbeta and 13 Jbeta primers. The method was immunoSEQ multiplex PCR; TCRdb's version includes in-frame clones alone and lacks a portion of them. The repertoire holds roughly 120,000 clones, with around 80% as singletons. Sequenced: PBMCs. Every receptor here comes from a woman aged 25 to 39 in good health and CMV-seronegative.

This clone has more than one count but fewer than ten. V is TRBV4-2 and J is TRBJ2-5, with 10 bases lining up with TRBD2. Germline trimming cut 5 bases from V and 2 bases from J; bases unmatched to any gene: 11. CDR3 length: 17 residues. The germline gives CDR1 LGHNA, CDR2 YNFKEQ. The CDR3 sequence is CASSRTIAGGLQETQYF. CDR3 sequence (DNA): TGTGCCAGCAGCAGAACGATAGCGGGAGGCTTACAAGAGACCCAGTACTTC.

The CDR3 coding sequence is TGTGCCAGCAGCGTACGGGCGGGGAGGTCGAATGAAAAACTGTTTTTT. This encodes CASSVRAGRSNEKLFF. The chain is built from TRBV9 and TRBJ1-4; no firm D call. CDR3 length: 16 residues. Germline V gene lookup returns CDR1 SGDLS and CDR2 YYNGEE. V lost 1 base to trimming and J lost 5 bases, with 15 bases between them.

This clone came up a few times. The V and J genes are TRBV5-1 and TRBJ1-4; possibly TRBD1 for D (6 bases). Germline CDR1 SGHRS, CDR2 YFSETQ. This CDR3 is built from 16 residues. V was clipped by 4 bases and J by 0 bases, with 13 bases between them. The CDR3, as DNA: TGCGCCAGCAGCCGGACCGGGACAACAACTAATGAAAAACTGTTTTTT. Its protein is CASSRTGTTTNEKLFF.

V and J are TRBV29-1 and TRBJ2-5, with 8 bases matching TRBD1. The DNA end is more similar to TRBJ2-7, so the J call may be wrong. The CDR3 consists of 14 residues. Germline CDR1 reads SQVTM; CDR2 reads ANQGSEA. The CDR3 reads CSVGDRGFSYEQYF. The CDR3 bases are TGCAGCGTTGGAGACAGGGGTTTTTCGTACGAGCAGTACTTC.

The chain is built from TRBV4-3 and TRBJ2-1; D not certain. The CDR3 runs 16 residues. The V gene lost 1 base and the J gene lost 2 bases, with 12 bases spanning the gap. Germline-derived CDR1 and CDR2 are LGHNA and YSLEER. The CDR3 protein is CASSQGATSPYNEQFF. As DNA, the CDR3 is TGCGCCAGCAGCCAAGGAGCTACCTCCCCCTACAATGAGCAGTTCTTC.

This clone showed up just a few times. The rearrangement links TRBV2 to TRBJ1-4; 7 bases align to TRBD1. The CDR3 consists of 16 residues. Germline CDR1 reads SNHLY; CDR2 reads FYNNEI. J gave up 6 bases and V 5 bases, and 12 bases lay outside the gene matches. The CDR3 DNA reads TGTGCCAGCAGTAACGAAGGGGGCGGGAGGGATGAAAAACTGTTTTTT. It codes for CASSNEGGGRDEKLFF.

The chain carries TRBV6-6 and TRBJ1-4; no reliable D call. CDR3 size: 15 residues. V lost 1 base and J 4 bases, leaving 10 bases between the germline ends. The germline CDR1 and CDR2 sequences are MNHNY and SVGAGI (reference sequence). CDR3 nucleotides: TGTGCCAGCAGTTACTATGGCAGGAATAATGAAAAACTGTTTTTT. It translates to CASSYYGRNNEKLFF.